One and the same sample provided the 17 T cell receptor beta chains below, sequenced in a study of tumor-infiltrating lymphocytes in primary liver carcinoma. Reverse transcription of 450 to 500 ng total RNA with a constant-region primer produced TCR beta cDNA. Library construction for TCR beta comprised three nested multiplex PCR rounds performed with slightly modified ARM-PCR. TRBV1-TRBV30 forward primers paired with a C-beta reverse primer were used in the first two PCR rounds, which ran roughly 9 cycles each. TCRdb passed the multiplex PCR reads through MiXCR, listing each CDR3 protein once. The sample has around 330,000 distinct CDR3 sequences, 65% seen once. Alongside blood RNA obtained from unsorted whole blood, germline DNA was also extracted. The specimen was peripheral blood. The receptor set was obtained from a man in his forties with primary liver carcinoma and hepatitis B virus infection.

There are a few counts of this clonotype. Possible read error: a much larger clone is one base away. The chain couples TRBV4-2 to TRBJ2-3; 7 nucleotides agree with TRBD1. Looked up from germline, CDR1 is LGHNA and CDR2 is YNFKEQ. The CDR3 is 15 amino acids. The CDR3, as DNA: TGTGCCAGCTGTCTAAGACAGGGCAGTGAAGATACGCGGTATTTT. Protein product: CASCLRQGSEDTRYF.

For this clonotype: A read error may produce the germline difference seen at one junction end. J is TRBJ2-3 and V is TRBV5-1; D possibly uses TRBD1 or TRBD2 (5 bases each). Germline-derived CDR1 and CDR2 are SGHRS and YFSETQ. The CDR3 length is 13 residues. In DNA, the CDR3 is TGCGCCAGCAGGTTGGTGGGGGAAGATACGCAGTATTTT. Translated, it gives CASRLVGEDTQYF.

Concerning this clonotype itself: The junction does not match germline at one end; this may be a read error. The gene calls are TRBV10-3 and TRBJ2-3; 9 nucleotides match TRBD1. The CDR3 spans 15 residues. Germline V gives CDR1 ENHRY, CDR2 SYGVKD. The CDR3 loop reads CAFSEGQGRTDTQYF. In DNA, the CDR3 is TGTGCCTTCAGTGAGGGACAGGGACGCACAGATACGCAGTATTTT.

This clonotype was counted at least ten times. The chain employs TRBV28 and TRBJ2-5; 9 positions agree with TRBD1. CDR3 length equals 14 residues. Losses at the gene ends were 6 bases for V and 4 bases for J; bases not matched to a gene: 6. CDR1 and CDR2 from the germline V gene are MDHEN and SYDVKM. CDR3 DNA sequence: TGTGCCAGCAGCCTCCTGGGACAGGGAGAGACCCAGTACTTC. Translation gives CASSLLGQGETQYF.

This clonotype has a count of ten or more. The V gene is TRBV6-2 or TRBV6-3, the J gene TRBJ2-3, with 9 bases lining up with TRBD1. The CDR3 sequence is 14 residues long. Germline CDR1 reads MNHEY; CDR2 reads SVGEGT. The J segment lost 6 bases and the V segment lost 1 base, leaving 2 bases of the junction unmatched. The CDR3 is CASSYWTGEDTQYF. CDR3 bases: TGTGCCAGCAGTTACTGGACAGGGGAGGATACGCAGTATTTT.

Comment on this clonotype: Since no conserved phenylalanine or tryptophan closes the CDR3, a read error is the likely cause. No DNA is shown, since the ends of the CDR3 on it are uncertain; the CDR3 is the one TCRdb lists. This sequence joins TRBV6-2 or TRBV6-3 and TRBJ1-1. CDR1 MNHEY and CDR2 SVGEGT come from the germline V gene. The CDR3 extends over 13 residues, inclusive of both ends. CDR3 in amino acids: CASRNQGGTEALS.

In regard to this clonotype: With a much larger clone just one base away, this may be a read error. DNA of the CDR3: TGTGCCAGCAACGTCCCCTCGTCGGGAGGATACAATGAGCAGTTCTTC. Amino acid sequence: CASNVPSSGGYNEQFF. V is TRBV11-2 and J is TRBJ2-1, with 7 bases lining up with TRBD2. The V gene end was trimmed by 7 bases and the J gene end by 4 bases; junction bases not matched to a gene: 13. The germline V gene has CDR1 SGHAT and CDR2 FQNNGV. CDR3 length equals 16 residues.

This clonotype was picked up a small number of times. The junction shows a germline mismatch at one end, possibly a read error. V and J are TRBV6-4 and TRBJ2-3; possible D gene TRBD2, 6 bases. The CDR3 loop spans 14 amino acids. Germline-derived CDR1 and CDR2 are MRHNA and SNTAGT. CDR3 DNA: TGTGCTAGCAGTGAAAGGGGAGGTGGAGATACGCAGTATTTT. Its translation: CASSERGGGDTQYF.

This clonotype was seen ten or more times. The CDR3 DNA reads as TGTGCCAGCAGCAGGGGACTAGCGGGGCTATCTAATGAGCAGTTCTTC. Amino acids: CASSRGLAGLSNEQFF. The rearrangement joins TRBV5-6 to TRBJ2-1; the match to TRBD2 covers 13 bases. The CDR3 runs 16 residues. Trimming at V came to 4 bases and at J to 7 bases, leaving 8 bases not matched to a gene. Germline CDR1 reads SGHDT; CDR2 reads YYEEEE.

This rearrangement joins TRBV5-1 to TRBJ2-5; D not resolved. The CDR3 has 13 residues. CDR1 and CDR2 from the germline V gene are SGHRS and YFSETQ. CDR3 sequence: CVCARARQETQYF. The CDR3 DNA is TGCGTCTGCGCCCGAGCTAGGCAAGAGACCCAGTACTTC.

This clonotype was recorded a few times. The chain combines TRBV6-2 or TRBV6-3 with TRBJ2-7; D gene unclear. Germline V gives CDR1 MNHEY, CDR2 SVGEGT. The CDR3 totals 14 residues. The V end was cut by 2 bases, the J end by 2 bases, with 10 bases between. CDR3 amino acids: CASSYTPATYEQYF. CDR3 nucleotide sequence: TGTGCCAGCAGTTACACCCCGGCAACCTACGAGCAGTACTTC.

Details on this clonotype: Its ends do not fully match the called genes, so a read error is possible. In DNA form, the CDR3 reads TGTGCCAGCAGCCCGGGTCGGGATTTAACAGATATGCAGTATTTT. Its translation is CASSPGRDLTDMQYF. The V gene is TRBV5-6, the J gene TRBJ2-3, with a weak D call TRBD2 (5 bases). CDR1 is SGHDT and CDR2 is YYEEEE in the germline V gene. There are 15 residues in the CDR3. Together with reference TRBV5-6 and TRBJ2-3, the CDR3 gives the full variable domain: DAGVTQSPTHLIKTRGQQVTLRCSPKSGHDTVSWYQQALGQGPQFIFQYYEEEERQRGNFPDRFSGHQFPNYSSELNVNALLLGDSALYLCASSPGRDLTDMQYFGPGTRLTVL.

The gene calls are TRBV6-6 and TRBJ2-5, with 10 bases lining up with TRBD1. CDR3 length equals 16 residues. Per germline, CDR1 MNHNY and CDR2 SVGAGI (reference sequence). The CDR3 nucleotides are TGTGCTAGCTGTATCCGGGACAGGGGTACCCAAGAGACCCAGTACTTC. Protein sequence: CASCIRDRGTQETQYF.

To note about this clonotype: This is likely a read error, given that the CDR3 carries no conserved phenylalanine or tryptophan at its end. This chain links TRBV11-2 with TRBJ1-3, with a tentative D call TRBD1 (5 bases). CDR3 length equals 13 residues. The germline gives CDR1 SGHAT, CDR2 FQNNGV. The V end lost 2 bases, the J end lost 8 bases, and 10 bases lay between the germline ends. CDR3 sequence (DNA): TGTGCCAGCAGCTTAACCAGGGTGGACACCATATATCCT. Translated, it gives CASSLTRVDTIYP.

Comments on this clonotype: Possible read error: a much larger clone is one base away. This chain links TRBV6-5 with TRBJ1-4; 7 nucleotides line up with TRBD1. The CDR3 runs 15 residues. With 4 bases clipped from V and 11 bases from J, the junction kept 13 bases outside the gene matches. Germline assignment: CDR1 MNHEY and CDR2 SVGAGI. As DNA, the CDR3 is TGTGCCAGCAGTTCCCCACCGACAGGGTCGGATAAACTGTTTTTT. Amino acids: CASSSPPTGSDKLFF.

Notes on this clonotype: This could be a read error, since a much larger clone is one nucleotide away. V is TRBV10-3 and J is TRBJ1-3; TRBD1 matches at 11 bases. The CDR3 consists of 16 residues. Germline CDR1 ENHRY, CDR2 SYGVKD. As DNA, the CDR3 is TGTGTCATCAGTAGAGGACAGGGGGCGAGCGGAAACACCATATATTTT. Translation gives CVISRGQGASGNTIYF.

This clonotype was recorded once. The rearrangement links TRBV5-1 to TRBJ2-3, with D maybe TRBD2 (6 bases). The V end lost 0 bases, the J end lost 4 bases, and 9 bases lay between the germline ends. The V gene's germline CDR1 is SGHRS and CDR2 YFSETQ. The length of the CDR3 is 14 residues. The CDR3 sequence is CASSLDGSSDTQYF. The CDR3 coding sequence is TGCGCCAGCAGCTTGGACGGGAGCTCAGATACGCAGTATTTT.